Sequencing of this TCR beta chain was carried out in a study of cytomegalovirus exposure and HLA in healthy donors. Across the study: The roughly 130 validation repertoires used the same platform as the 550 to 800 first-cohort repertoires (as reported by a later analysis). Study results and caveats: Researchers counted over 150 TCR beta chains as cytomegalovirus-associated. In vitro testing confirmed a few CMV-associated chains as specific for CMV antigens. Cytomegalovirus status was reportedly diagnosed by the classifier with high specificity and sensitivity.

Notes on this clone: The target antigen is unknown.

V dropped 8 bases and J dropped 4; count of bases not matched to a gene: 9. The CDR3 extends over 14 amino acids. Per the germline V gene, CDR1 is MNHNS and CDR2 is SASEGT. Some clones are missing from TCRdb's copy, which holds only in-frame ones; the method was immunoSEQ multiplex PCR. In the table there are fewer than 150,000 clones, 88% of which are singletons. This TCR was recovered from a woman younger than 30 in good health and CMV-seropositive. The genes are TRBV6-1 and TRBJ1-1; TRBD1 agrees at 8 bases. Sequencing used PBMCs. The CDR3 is CASRWGQGATEAFF. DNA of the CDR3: TGTGCCAGCCGGTGGGGCCAGGGGGCCACTGAAGCTTTCTTT.